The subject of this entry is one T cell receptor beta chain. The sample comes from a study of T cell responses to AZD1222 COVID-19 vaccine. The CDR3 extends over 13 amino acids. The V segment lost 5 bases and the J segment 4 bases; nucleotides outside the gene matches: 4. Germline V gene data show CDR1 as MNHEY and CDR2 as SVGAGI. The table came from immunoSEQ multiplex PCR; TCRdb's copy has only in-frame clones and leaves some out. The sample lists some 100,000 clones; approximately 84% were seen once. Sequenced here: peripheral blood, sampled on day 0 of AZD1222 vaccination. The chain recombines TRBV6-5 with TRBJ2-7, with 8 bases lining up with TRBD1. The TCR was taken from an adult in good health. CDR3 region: CASSRTGNYEQYF. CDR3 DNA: TGTGCCAGCAGTAGGACAGGGAATTACGAGCAGTACTTC.